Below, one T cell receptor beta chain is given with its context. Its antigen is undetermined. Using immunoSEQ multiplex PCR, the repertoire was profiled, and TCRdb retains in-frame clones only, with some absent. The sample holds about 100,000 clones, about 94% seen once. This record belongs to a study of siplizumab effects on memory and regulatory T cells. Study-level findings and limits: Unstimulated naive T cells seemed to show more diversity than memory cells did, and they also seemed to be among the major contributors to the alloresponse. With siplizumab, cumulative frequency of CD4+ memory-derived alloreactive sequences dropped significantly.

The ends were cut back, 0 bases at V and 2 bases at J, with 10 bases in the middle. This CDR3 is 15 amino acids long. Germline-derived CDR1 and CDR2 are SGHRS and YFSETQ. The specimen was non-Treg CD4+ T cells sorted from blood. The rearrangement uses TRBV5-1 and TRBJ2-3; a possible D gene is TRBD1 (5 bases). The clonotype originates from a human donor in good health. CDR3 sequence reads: CASSLELGDTDTQYF. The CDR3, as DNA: TGCGCCAGCAGCTTGGAGCTAGGGGACACAGATACGCAGTATTTT.